These 2 T cell receptor beta chains were sequenced from one sample in a study of beta chain features in type 1 diabetes. cDNA synthesis used the whole RNA isolate, giving expressed TCRB sequences. Repertoires were generated with immunoSEQ multiplex PCR, while TCRdb's copy carries only in-frame clones and drops some. The table records 130,000 or so clones, approximately 9.8% of them present only once. Source material: central memory CD4+ T cells from blood. Source of these receptors: a woman in her forties in good health.

This clone has only one observation. This rearrangement joins TRBV29-1 to TRBJ2-1, with D hard to call. The CDR3 contains 12 residues. V lost 7 bases and J 7 bases, leaving 14 bases between the germline ends. In germline, CDR1 is SQVTM, CDR2 ANQGSEA. The CDR3 DNA sequence: TGCAGCGCCTCGCTTGAGAGGAATGAGCAGTTCTTC. This codes for CSASLERNEQFF.

The table lists this clone with many counts. This chain connects TRBV2 to TRBJ2-7; D gene uncertain. Germline V gives CDR1 SNHLY, CDR2 FYNNEI. This CDR3 spans 14 amino acids. Trimming removed 2 bases at V and 3 bases at J, with 11 bases between. This CDR3 is CASSETVYNYEQYF. The CDR3 coding sequence is TGTGCCAGCAGTGAAACAGTTTATAACTACGAGCAGTACTTC.